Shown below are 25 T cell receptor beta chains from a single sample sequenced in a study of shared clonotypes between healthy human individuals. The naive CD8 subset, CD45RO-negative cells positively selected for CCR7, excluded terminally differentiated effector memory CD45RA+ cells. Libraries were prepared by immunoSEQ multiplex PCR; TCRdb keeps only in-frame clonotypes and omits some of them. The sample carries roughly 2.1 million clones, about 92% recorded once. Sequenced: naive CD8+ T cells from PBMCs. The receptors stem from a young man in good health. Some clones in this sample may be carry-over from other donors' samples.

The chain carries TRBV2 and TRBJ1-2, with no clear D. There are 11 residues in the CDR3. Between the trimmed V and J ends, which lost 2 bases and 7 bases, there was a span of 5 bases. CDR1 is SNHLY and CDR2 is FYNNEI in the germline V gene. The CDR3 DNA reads TGTGCCAGCAGTGAAATCCTTGGCTACACCTTC. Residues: CASSEILGYTF.

This CDR3 reads CAWSVRRVTDTQYF. CDR3 DNA sequence: TGTGCCTGGAGTGTCAGACGGGTAACAGATACGCAGTATTTT. V and J are TRBV30 and TRBJ2-3; no reliable D call. The CDR3 totals 14 residues. The V gene lost 0 bases and the J gene lost 3 bases, with 10 bases spanning the gap. Germline V gives CDR1 GTSNPN, CDR2 SVGIG (reference sequence).

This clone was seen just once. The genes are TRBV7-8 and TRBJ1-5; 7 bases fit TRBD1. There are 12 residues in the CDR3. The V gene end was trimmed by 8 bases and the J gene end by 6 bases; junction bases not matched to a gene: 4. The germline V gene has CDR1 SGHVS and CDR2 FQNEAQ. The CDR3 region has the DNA TGTGCCAGCGCAGGGGGAGGTCAGCCCCAGCATTTT. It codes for CASAGGGQPQHF.

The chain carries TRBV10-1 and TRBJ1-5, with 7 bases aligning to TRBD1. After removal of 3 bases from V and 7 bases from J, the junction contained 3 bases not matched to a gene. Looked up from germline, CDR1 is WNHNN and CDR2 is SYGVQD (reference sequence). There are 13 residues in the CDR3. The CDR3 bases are TGCGCCAGCAGTGACCACAGGGGCCAGCCCCAGCATTTT. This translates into CASSDHRGQPQHF.

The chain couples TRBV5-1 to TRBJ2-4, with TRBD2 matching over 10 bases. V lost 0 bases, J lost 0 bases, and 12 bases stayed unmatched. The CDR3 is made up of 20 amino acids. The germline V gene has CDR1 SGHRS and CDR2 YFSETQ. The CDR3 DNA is TGCGCCAGCAGCTTGGGGGAGCGGGAGGGCTTTCGACTAGCCAAAAACATTCAGTACTTC. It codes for CASSLGEREGFRLAKNIQYF.

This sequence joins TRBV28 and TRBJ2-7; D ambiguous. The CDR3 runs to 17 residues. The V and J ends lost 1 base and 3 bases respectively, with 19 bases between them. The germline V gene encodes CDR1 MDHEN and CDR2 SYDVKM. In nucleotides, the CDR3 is TGTGCCAGCAGTTTATCGTTAGCCGACGAGAAAAACTACGAGCAGTACTTC. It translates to CASSLSLADEKNYEQYF.

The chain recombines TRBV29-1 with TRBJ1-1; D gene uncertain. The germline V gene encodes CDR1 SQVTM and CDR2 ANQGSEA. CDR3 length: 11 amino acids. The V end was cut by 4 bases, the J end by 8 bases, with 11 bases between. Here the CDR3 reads CSVATPWEAFF. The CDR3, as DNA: TGCAGCGTTGCAACGCCGTGGGAAGCTTTCTTT.

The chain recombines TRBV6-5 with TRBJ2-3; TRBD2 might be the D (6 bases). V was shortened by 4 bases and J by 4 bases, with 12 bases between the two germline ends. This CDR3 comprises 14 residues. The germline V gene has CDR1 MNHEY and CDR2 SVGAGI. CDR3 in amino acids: CASSFSEGPDTQYF. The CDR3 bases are TGTGCCAGCAGTTTTTCGGAGGGCCCAGATACGCAGTATTTT.

The CDR3 DNA follows: TGTGCCAGCAGCTTCTCCGGGACACCTACCTACGAGCAGTACTTC. Its protein product is CASSFSGTPTYEQYF. The chain is built from TRBV11-2 and TRBJ2-7; D perhaps matches TRBD1 (6 bases). CDR3 length: 15 amino acids. Trimming took off 3 bases at V and 2 bases at J, with 14 bases between the two ends. The germline gives CDR1 SGHAT, CDR2 FQNNGV.

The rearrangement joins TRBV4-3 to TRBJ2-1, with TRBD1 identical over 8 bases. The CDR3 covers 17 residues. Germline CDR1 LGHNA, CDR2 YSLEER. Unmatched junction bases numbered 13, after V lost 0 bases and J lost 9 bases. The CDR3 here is CASSQDTRTGKLGEQFF. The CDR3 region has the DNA TGCGCCAGCAGCCAAGATACGCGGACAGGGAAACTCGGTGAGCAGTTCTTC.

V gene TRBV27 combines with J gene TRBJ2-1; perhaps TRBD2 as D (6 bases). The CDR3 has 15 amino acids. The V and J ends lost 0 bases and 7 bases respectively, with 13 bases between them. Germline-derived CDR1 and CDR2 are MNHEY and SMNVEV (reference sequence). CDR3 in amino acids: CASSLSAGSQNEQFF. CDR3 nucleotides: TGTGCCAGCAGTTTATCGGCGGGATCACAGAATGAGCAGTTCTTC.

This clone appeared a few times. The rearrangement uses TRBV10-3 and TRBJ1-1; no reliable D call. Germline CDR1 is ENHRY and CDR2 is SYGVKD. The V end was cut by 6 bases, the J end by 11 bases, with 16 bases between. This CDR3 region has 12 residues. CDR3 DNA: TGTGCCATCAGGGATGACAAAAAGTGGGCTTTCTTT. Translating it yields CAIRDDKKWAFF.

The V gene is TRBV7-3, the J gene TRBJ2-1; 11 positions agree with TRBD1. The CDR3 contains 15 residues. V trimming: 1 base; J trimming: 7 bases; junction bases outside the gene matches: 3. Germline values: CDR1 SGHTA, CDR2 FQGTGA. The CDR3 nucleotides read TGTGCCAGCAGCTTAATAGGGACAGGGGGGAATGAGCAGTTCTTC. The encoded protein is CASSLIGTGGNEQFF.

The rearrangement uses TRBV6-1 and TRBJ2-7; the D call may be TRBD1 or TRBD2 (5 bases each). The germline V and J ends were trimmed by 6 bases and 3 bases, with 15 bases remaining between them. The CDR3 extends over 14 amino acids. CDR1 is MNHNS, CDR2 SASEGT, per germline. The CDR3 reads CASRGTGIFYEQYF. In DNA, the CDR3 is TGTGCCAGCAGGGGGACGGGGATTTTCTACGAGCAGTACTTC.

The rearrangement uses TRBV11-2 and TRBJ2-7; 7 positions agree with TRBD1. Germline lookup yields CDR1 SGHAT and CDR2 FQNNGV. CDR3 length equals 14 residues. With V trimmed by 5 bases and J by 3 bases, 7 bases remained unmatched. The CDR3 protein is CASSARDRNYEQYF. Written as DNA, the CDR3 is TGTGCCAGCAGCGCCCGGGACAGAAACTACGAGCAGTACTTC.

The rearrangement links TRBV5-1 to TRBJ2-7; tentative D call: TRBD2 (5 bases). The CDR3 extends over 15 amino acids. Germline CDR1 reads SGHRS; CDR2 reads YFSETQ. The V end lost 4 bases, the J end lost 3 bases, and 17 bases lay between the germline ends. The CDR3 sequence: CASSLDIGNFYEQYF. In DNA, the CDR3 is TGCGCCAGCAGCCTAGACATCGGGAATTTCTACGAGCAGTACTTC.

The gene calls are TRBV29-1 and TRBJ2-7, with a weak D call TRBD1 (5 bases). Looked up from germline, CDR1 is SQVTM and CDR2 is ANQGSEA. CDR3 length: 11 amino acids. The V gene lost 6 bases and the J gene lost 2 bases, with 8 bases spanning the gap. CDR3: CSVLQAYEQYF. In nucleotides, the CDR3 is TGCAGCGTCTTACAGGCCTACGAGCAGTACTTC.

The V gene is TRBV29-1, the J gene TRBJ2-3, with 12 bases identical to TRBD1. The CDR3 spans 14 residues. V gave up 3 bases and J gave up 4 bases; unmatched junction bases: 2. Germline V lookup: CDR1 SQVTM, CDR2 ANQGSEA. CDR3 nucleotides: TGCAGCGTTGAGGGGACAGGGGGCGCAGATACGCAGTATTTT. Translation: CSVEGTGGADTQYF.

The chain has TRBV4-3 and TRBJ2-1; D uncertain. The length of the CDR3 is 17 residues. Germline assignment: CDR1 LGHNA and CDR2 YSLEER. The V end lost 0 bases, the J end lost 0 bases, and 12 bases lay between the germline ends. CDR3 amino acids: CASSQDLRFLSYNEQFF. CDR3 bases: TGCGCCAGCAGCCAAGATCTAAGGTTCCTCTCCTACAATGAGCAGTTCTTC.

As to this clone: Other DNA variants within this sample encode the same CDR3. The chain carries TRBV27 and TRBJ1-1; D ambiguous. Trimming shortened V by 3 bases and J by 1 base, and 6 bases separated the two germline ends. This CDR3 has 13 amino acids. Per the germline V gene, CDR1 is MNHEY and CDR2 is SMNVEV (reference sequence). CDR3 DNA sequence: TGTGCCAGCAGTTTGAACTGGAACACTGAAGCTTTCTTT. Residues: CASSLNWNTEAFF.

The CDR3 loop is CASSPLQETQYF. In nucleotides, the CDR3 is TGTGCCAGCAGCCCCCTCCAAGAGACCCAGTACTTC. The V call is TRBV28, the J call TRBJ2-5; no firm D call. Germline loops: CDR1 MDHEN, CDR2 SYDVKM. The V gene lost 6 bases and the J gene lost 1 base, with 6 bases spanning the gap. This CDR3 region has 12 residues.

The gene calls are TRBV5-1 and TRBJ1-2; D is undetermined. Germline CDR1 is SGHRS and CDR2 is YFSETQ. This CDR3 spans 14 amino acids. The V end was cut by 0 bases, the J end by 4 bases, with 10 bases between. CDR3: CASSLGGVGYGYTF. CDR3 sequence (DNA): TGCGCCAGCAGCTTGGGGGGAGTTGGCTATGGCTACACCTTC. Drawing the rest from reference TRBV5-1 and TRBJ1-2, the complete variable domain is KAGVTQTPRYLIKTRGQQVTLSCSPISGHRSVSWYQQTPGQGLQFLFEYFSETQRNKGNFPGRFSGRQFSNSRSEMNVSTLELGDSALYLCASSLGGVGYGYTFGSGTRLTVV.

The CDR3 is CASSLGAGPFYEQYF. The CDR3 coding sequence is TGTGCCAGCAGCTTGGGGGCAGGGCCTTTCTACGAGCAGTACTTC. V and J are TRBV5-6 and TRBJ2-7, with D perhaps matching TRBD1 (5 bases). Germline V CDR1 and CDR2: SGHDT, YYEEEE. This CDR3 is built from 15 residues. Between the trimmed V and J ends, which lost 0 bases and 3 bases, there was a span of 13 bases.

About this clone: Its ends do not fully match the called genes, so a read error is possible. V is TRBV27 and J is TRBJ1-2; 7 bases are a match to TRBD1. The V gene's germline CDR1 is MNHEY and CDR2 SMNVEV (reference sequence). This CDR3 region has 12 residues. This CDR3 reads CASSFTGDSVSF. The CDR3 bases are TGTGCCAGCAGTTTTACCGGGGACAGTGTAAGCTTC.

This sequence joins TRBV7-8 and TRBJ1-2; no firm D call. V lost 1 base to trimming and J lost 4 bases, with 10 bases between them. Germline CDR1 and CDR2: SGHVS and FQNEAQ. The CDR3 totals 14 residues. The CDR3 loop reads CASSLVSTIYGYTF. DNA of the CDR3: TGTGCCAGCAGCTTAGTTAGTACAATCTATGGCTACACCTTC. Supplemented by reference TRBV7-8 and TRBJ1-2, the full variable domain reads GAGVSQSPRYKVAKRGQDVALRCDPISGHVSLFWYQQALGQGPEFLTYFQNEAQLDKSGLPSDRFFAERPEGSVSTLKIQRTQQEDSAVYLCASSLVSTIYGYTFGSGTRLTVV.